This T cell receptor (beta chain) was retrieved from a study of molecular identifiers for immune sequencing clone quantification (dated by TCRdb to between 2018 and 2020). For the wider study: In a replicate experiment, RNA from about 19,000 or 110,000 naive CD8 T cells was split into five aliquots, four of which were sequenced. This methods study benchmarked molecular-identifier clustering-based TCR repertoire sequencing (MIDCIRS) and TCR RNA copy counting, using CD8 T cells to do so.

Libraries of naive CD8 T cells were built from approximately 20,000 to 980,000 sorted cells, with 10%, 30% or 50% of the purified RNA used. Naive CD8 T cells were FACS-sorted as CD8+CD4-CCR7+CD45RA+ on a BD FACSAria II into RLT Plus buffer. Approximately 9 TCR copies' worth of Jurkat RNA were spiked into 20,000-1,000,000 naive CD8 T cell samples to test detection sensitivity. CD8 T cells were enriched with RosetteSep CD8+ T Cell Enrichment Cocktail and Ficoll-Paque, followed by ACK red cell lysis. Points the paper makes about the study in general: Modeling indicated about three TCR RNA copies recovered per cell, compared with around 10 by digital PCR, which implies a capture efficiency of approximately 29%. A single cell's worth of spiked-in Jurkat TCR RNA was reported detectable even among 750,000 to 1,000,000 naive CD8 T cells. The naive libraries included spiked-in Jurkat TCR RNA (around 9 copies' worth), and this Jurkat TCR RNA is not part of the donor repertoire. Without barcode sub-clustering, chimeric consensus sequences inflated TCR diversity; chimeras reached as high as 47%. In CMV-specific effector cells, clones with more than 20 RNA copies accounted for over 99% of molecules, whereas in naive cells such clones accounted for under 1%. Identical TCR molecules sharing a barcode could cause highly expanded clone sizes to be underestimated.

The germline V gene specifies SGHTA as CDR1 and FQGNSA as CDR2. Its CDR3 holds 14 amino acids, cysteine through phenylalanine. Only the CDR3 portion is preserved as DNA: 42 bases, with reading frame beginning at the first base. Unmatched junction bases come to 3, with V trimmed by 3 bases and J by 4 bases. The library was made by PCR. This sample was sequenced with a NextSeq 500. Preparation of bulk TCR libraries followed a previously described approach, with the TCR primers listed in Table S5. Total RNA was purified with the Qiagen AllPrep DNA/RNA kit. Before analysis, reads from multiple sequencing runs of the same library were pooled. For the original study's pipeline: Only reads with exact TCR constant sequence were kept, trimmed to 150 nt, and grouped by their 12-nt molecular barcodes. Reads within each barcode group were sub-clustered using a 15% Levenshtein threshold, and quality-weighted consensus sequences were constructed for each RNA molecule. Non-functional sequences were discarded, and so were lower-count sequences lying one edit away from another sequence. On the basis of fitting two negative binomial distributions, barcode sub-clusters with fewer than 20% of the maximum read count were discarded. TCRdb reanalyzed the raw reads on its own, using fastp at Q25 for trimming and MiXCR for clone calling, and kept in-frame beta chains. Every CDR3 protein is listed once, alongside the most common genes and DNA of its rows. TCRdb, not the original authors, processed these V and J calls. The sample yields approximately 500,000 distinct CDR3 sequences; roughly 25% were counted once. Together, the top ten hold under 0.85% of the sample.

This clonotype came up many times. Its antigen target is currently unknown. Within one base of it there is no much larger clone, and no base qualities were kept. This sequence originates from a human donor in good health. Some libraries in this study had Jurkat cell RNA spiked in. The V and J genes are TRBV7-2 and TRBJ2-5, and TRBD2 matches 9 of the central bases. Sequenced material: naive CD8+ T cells from blood, with Jurkat cell RNA spiked in. Per the publication, the cell subset or site label means: FACS-sorted CD8+CD4-CCR7+CD45RA+ naive T cells. CDR3 sequence: CASSFPSGIETQYF. The DNA sequence follows: TGTGCCAGCAGCTTTCCTAGCGGGATAGAGACCCAGTACTTC.